Detailed here is one TCR beta chain. Its antigen is as yet unknown. This entry comes from a study of T cell responses to AZD1222 COVID-19 vaccine. Study-wide results and limits: White British people made up most donors, females outnumbered males, and clonal diversity was possibly underestimated. Two AZD1222 doses significantly raised spike-specific TCR breadth and depth over controls. No repertoire was sampled before or during the peak T cell response, only after it.

Profiled with immunoSEQ multiplex PCR; TCRdb holds only in-frame clones, not every one. The data show around 64,000 clones, 83% seen once. V was clipped by 3 bases and J by 7 bases, with 20 bases between them. This CDR3 comprises 17 residues. CDR1 is KGHDR, CDR2 SFDVKD, per germline. This specimen was peripheral blood, taken 28 days after the second AZD1222 dose. The TCR sequence derives from an adult who received the AZD1222 COVID-19 vaccine. The rearrangement uses TRBV24-1 and TRBJ2-2; D is perhaps TRBD2 (7 bases). CDR3 residues: CATSDPHRGASGGELFF. The DNA of the CDR3 is TGTGCCACCAGTGATCCCCATCGGGGGGCTTCGGGCGGGGAGCTGTTTTTT.